The 29 T cell receptor beta chains given below trace back to one sample, sequenced in a study of T cell clonality in common variable immunodeficiency. Sequenced by immunoSEQ multiplex PCR; TCRdb stores in-frame clones only, minus some. In total the sample includes roughly 70,000 clones, none of them seen once. Sequencing was done on a sample of peripheral blood mononuclear cells. The receptors were gathered from a person aged 18 to 75 in good health.

There are many counts of this clone. The CDR3 end falls 3 residues outside the read, so it is completed with the germline J gene. This chain connects TRBV7-3 to TRBJ2-1; 10 bases fit TRBD1. V dropped 6 bases and J dropped 7; count of bases not matched to a gene: 3. The CDR3 totals 13 residues. The germline V gene encodes CDR1 SGHTA and CDR2 FQGTGA. The sequenced part of the CDR3 DNA is TGTGCCAGCAGGGGGACAGGGGAAAATGAG. Its protein is CASRGTGENE. The entire CDR3 protein is CASRGTGENEQFF.

This clone was recorded at least ten times. The read ends 3 residues before the CDR3 terminus; that terminus is restored from the germline J gene. This rearrangement joins TRBV19 to TRBJ2-3; D not certain. V shed 0 bases and J shed 0 bases, with 4 bases lying between them. CDR1 is LNHDA and CDR2 is SQIVND in the germline V gene (reference sequence). This CDR3 is built from 14 residues. The part of the CDR3 DNA that was read is TGTGCCAGTAGTATAGATCTTAGCACAGATACG. This encodes CASSIDLSTDT. The CDR3, in full, reads CASSIDLSTDTQYF.

The table lists this clone with many counts. Coverage ceases 3 residues before the CDR3 finishes, and the germline J gene fills in the end. This chain links TRBV20-1 with TRBJ2-3, with 9 bases that match TRBD1. Trimming took 0 bases from V and 4 from J; bases not matched to a gene: 8. Germline CDR1 is DFQATT and CDR2 is SNEGSKA (reference sequence). CDR3 length: 16 residues. Here the CDR3 reads CSARDPWGQGPDTQYF. The sequenced CDR3 bases are TGCAGTGCTAGAGATCCGTGGGGACAGGGACCAGATACG.

This clone was seen repeatedly, ten times or more. The read terminates 3 residues ahead of where the CDR3 ends, so the germline J gene completes it. The rearrangement joins TRBV6-1 to TRBJ1-5; D not certain. The CDR3 runs to 15 residues. V lost 0 bases and J 1 base, leaving 7 bases between the germline ends. CDR1 and CDR2 (germline): MNHNS, SASEGT. The CDR3 loop is CASSEAPGSNQPQHF. Partial CDR3 DNA: TGTGCCAGCAGTGAAGCGCCAGGAAGCAATCAGCCC.

This clone was detected ten times or more. With the read ending 3 residues before the CDR3 end, the germline J gene is used to fill in that end. The V and J genes are TRBV7-2 and TRBJ1-1; 7 bases fit TRBD1. The CDR3 length is 15 residues. After removal of 5 bases from V and 7 bases from J, the junction contained 13 bases not matched to a gene. Germline CDR1 reads SGHTA; CDR2 reads FQGNSA. The CDR3: CASSATGTALYEAFF. The sequenced part of the CDR3 DNA is TGTGCCAGCAGCGCAACCGGGACAGCCCTATATGAA.

Worth noting for this clone: The DNA ends 3 residues before the CDR3 does, and the rest of the CDR3 is filled in from the germline J gene. This sequence joins TRBV30 and TRBJ1-2, with a weak D call TRBD1 (6 bases). This CDR3 contains 13 residues. CDR1 is GTSNPN, CDR2 SVGIG, per germline (reference sequence). CDR3: CASTGRSYNDYTF. The covered CDR3 bases are TGTGCCAGTACAGGGAGGAGCTACAATGAC.

This clone was picked up many times. Read data end 3 residues before the CDR3 end; the end is taken from the germline J gene. V gene TRBV19 combines with J gene TRBJ2-5; no clear D. Germline V lookup: CDR1 LNHDA, CDR2 SQIVND (reference sequence). V lost 3 bases to trimming and J lost 2 bases, with 16 bases between them. This CDR3 contains 16 residues. CDR3 residues: CASSISRQIYQETQYF. The sequenced part of the CDR3 DNA is TGTGCCAGTAGTATTTCGAGGCAGATTTATCAAGAGACC.

There are many counts of this clone. The observed sequence ends 3 residues before the CDR3 terminus, with the missing tail filled in from the germline J gene. The chain uses TRBV5-1 and TRBJ2-6, with D perhaps TRBD1 (6 bases). The CDR3 extends over 16 amino acids. Germline CDR1 reads SGHRS; CDR2 reads YFSETQ. Trimming removed 4 bases at V and 0 bases at J, with 11 bases between. Incomplete CDR3 DNA: TGCGCCAGCAGCCTCACAGGGAGCTCTGGGGCCAACGTC. The encoded protein is CASSLTGSSGANV. The CDR3 as a whole reads CASSLTGSSGANVLTF.

In its sample, this clone was seen many times. The sequenced part of the CDR3 DNA is TGTGCCAGCAGCCCGCGGGGGGATGAG. Translating gives CASSPRGDE. The whole CDR3 protein reads CASSPRGDEQFF. This rearrangement joins TRBV7-2 to TRBJ2-1; the match to TRBD2 covers 8 bases. Read sequence stops 3 residues before the CDR3 end, and the germline J gene provides the missing end. Losses at the gene ends were 5 bases for V and 8 bases for J; bases not matched to a gene: 2. Germline-derived CDR1 and CDR2 are SGHTA and FQGNSA. The CDR3 extends over 12 amino acids.

This clone was seen a handful of times. The read is 3 residues too short to cover the CDR3 end, so that end is filled in from the germline J gene. The gene calls are TRBV7-6 and TRBJ2-3, with D perhaps TRBD2 (6 bases). Germline CDR1 is SGHVS and CDR2 is FNYEAQ. The CDR3 loop spans 17 amino acids. V was pared by 5 bases and J by 2 bases, with 20 bases between. This chain's CDR3 is CASSRGASASVTDTQYF. CDR3 DNA (partial): TGTGCCAGCAGCCGAGGCGCTAGCGCATCGGTCACAGATACG.

The sample holds many counts of this clone. The CDR3 end falls 3 residues outside the read, so it is completed with the germline J gene. V and J are TRBV28 and TRBJ2-5; D might be TRBD1 (5 bases). Germline V lookup: CDR1 MDHEN, CDR2 SYDVKM. V was cut by 7 bases and J by 2 bases, with 11 bases left in between. The CDR3 contains 13 residues. The CDR3 DNA, read in part, is TGTGCCAGCAATGAAGGGGCGCAAGAGACC. Encoded protein: CASNEGAQET. The CDR3 in full is CASNEGAQETQYF. The full variable domain, completed using reference TRBV28 and TRBJ2-5, is DVKVTQSSRYLVKRTGEKVFLECVQDMDHENMFWYRQDPGLGLRLIYFSYDVKMKEKGDIPEGYSVSREKKERFSLILESASTNQTSMYLCASNEGAQETQYFGPGTRLLVL.

This clone was recorded many times. With the read ending 3 residues before the CDR3 end, the germline J gene is used to fill in that end. The V gene is TRBV6-2 or TRBV6-3, the J gene TRBJ1-6, with a tentative D call TRBD1 (5 bases). The germline V and J ends were trimmed by 5 bases and 7 bases, with 21 bases remaining between them. CDR3 length: 17 amino acids. In germline, CDR1 is MNHEY, CDR2 SVGEGT. CDR3 residues: CASSPRFGGSSNSPLHF. The DNA read from the CDR3 is TGTGCCAGCAGTCCACGTTTCGGGGGATCGAGCAATTCACCC.

This clone has a count of ten or more. CDR3 in amino acids: CASSKLAGEYNEQFF. CDR3 DNA, as far as it was read: TGTGCCAGTAGTAAGCTAGCGGGGGAATACAATGAG. V usage is TRBV19 and J usage is TRBJ2-1; 10 bases match TRBD2. The missing CDR3 end, 3 residues past where the read stops, is filled in from the germline J gene. Germline values: CDR1 LNHDA, CDR2 SQIVND (reference sequence). CDR3 length: 15 residues. The V segment lost 4 bases and the J segment 4 bases; nucleotides outside the gene matches: 4.

This clone appeared many times. The CDR3 extends 3 residues past the end of the read, so its final part is completed from the germline J gene. V and J are TRBV19 and TRBJ1-1; D might be TRBD1 (5 bases). CDR3 length: 12 residues. Germline assignment: CDR1 LNHDA and CDR2 SQIVND (reference sequence). CDR3 residues: CASSKAGIEAFF. CDR3 DNA (partial): TGTGCCAGTAGTAAGGCAGGGATAGAA.

This clone was counted ten times or more. The observed sequence ends 3 residues before the CDR3 terminus, with the missing tail filled in from the germline J gene. The chain is built from TRBV7-3 and TRBJ2-6, with D hard to call. This CDR3 spans 15 amino acids. V was pared by 2 bases and J by 3 bases, with 8 bases between. Germline V CDR1 and CDR2: SGHTA, FQGTGA. CDR3 DNA, as far as it was read: TGTGCCAGCAGCTTAGTAGGGTTTGGGGCCAACGTC. Its protein is CASSLVGFGANV. Given in full, the CDR3 is CASSLVGFGANVLTF.

The sample holds many counts of this clone. CDR3 bases read: TGTGCCAGTAGTCTCCCGCCGGGACAGGGTAGGGACGGC. Its translation is CASSLPPGQGRDG. The CDR3 as a whole reads CASSLPPGQGRDGYTF. This sequence joins TRBV19 and TRBJ1-2, with 9 bases that match TRBD1. Coverage ceases 3 residues before the CDR3 finishes, and the germline J gene fills in the end. In germline, CDR1 is LNHDA, CDR2 SQIVND (reference sequence). This CDR3 has 16 residues.

This clone was seen at least ten times. The read ends 3 residues before the CDR3 terminus; that terminus is restored from the germline J gene. The chain is built from TRBV30 and TRBJ2-1, with 10 bases lining up with TRBD2. The CDR3 totals 14 residues. V shed 4 bases and J 1 base; nucleotides not matched to a gene: 1. Per germline, CDR1 GTSNPN and CDR2 SVGIG (reference sequence). CDR3 DNA, as far as it was read: TGTGCCTGGACTAGCGGGGGTTCCTACAATGAG. Its translation is CAWTSGGSYNE. The CDR3 in its entirety is CAWTSGGSYNEQFF. Combining the CDR3 with reference TRBV30 and TRBJ2-1 gives the whole variable domain SQTIHQWPATLVQPVGSPLSLECTVEGTSNPNLYWYRQAAGRGLQLLFYSVGIGQISSEVPQNLSASRPQDRQFILSSKKLLLSDSGFYLCAWTSGGSYNEQFFGPGTRLTVL.

In this sample, this clone turned up many times. The read finishes 3 residues shy of the CDR3 end, and the germline J gene is used to complete it. This chain joins TRBV6-1 and TRBJ1-3; D unclear. V was clipped by 1 base and J by 0 bases, with 7 bases between them. Germline CDR1 reads MNHNS; CDR2 reads SASEGT. The CDR3 has 15 residues. CDR3 amino acids: CASSEGIYSGNTIYF. The covered CDR3 bases are TGTGCCAGCAGTGAAGGTATCTACTCTGGAAACACC.

This clone showed up many times. From the germline J gene comes the end of the CDR3, since the read stops 3 residues before it. V is TRBV5-1 and J is TRBJ2-5; the match to TRBD2 covers 13 bases. The CDR3 is made up of 16 amino acids. Looked up from germline, CDR1 is SGHRS and CDR2 is YFSETQ. Trimming cost V 4 bases and J 6 bases; bases outside gene matches: 9. CDR3 DNA, as far as it was read: TGCGCCAGCAGCGGGGGACTAGCGGGGAATCAAAAGACC. This translates into CASSGGLAGNQKT. The full CDR3 protein reads CASSGGLAGNQKTQYF.

This clone was recorded at least ten times. The sequenced fragment ends 3 residues before the CDR3 boundary, so the rest is inferred from the germline J gene. This chain connects TRBV12-3 or TRBV12-4 to TRBJ1-1; D may be TRBD1 (6 bases). The CDR3 has 14 residues. With 6 bases removed from V and 4 bases from J, the gap between germline ends came to 15 bases. The sequenced CDR3 bases are TGTGCCAGCAGCTCAGGGGAGTGGGGCACTGAA. Translation gives CASSSGEWGTE. The entire CDR3 protein is CASSSGEWGTEAFF.

This clone occurred many times. The read is 3 residues too short to cover the CDR3 end, so that end is filled in from the germline J gene. The chain combines TRBV29-1 with TRBJ1-1; 7 bases fit TRBD1. This CDR3 is built from 13 residues. V was clipped by 3 bases and J by 6 bases; unmatched bases: 7. Germline-derived CDR1 and CDR2 are SQVTM and ANQGSEA. The sequenced part of the CDR3 DNA is TGCAGCGTTGACGGGACAGCGGGCGCTGAA. It specifies CSVDGTAGAE. Given in full, the CDR3 is CSVDGTAGAEAFF.

The table lists this clone with many counts. Sequencing ends 3 residues short of the CDR3 end; the germline J gene provides the rest. The V gene is TRBV5-1, the J gene TRBJ2-3; no clear D gene. V was trimmed by 5 bases and J by 3 bases, leaving 19 bases between them. This CDR3 has 16 amino acids. Germline loops: CDR1 SGHRS, CDR2 YFSETQ. CDR3 residues: CASSISPMASTDTQYF. Partial CDR3 DNA: TGCGCCAGCAGTATCAGTCCCATGGCCAGTACAGATACG.

This clone was counted many times. The CDR3 end falls 3 residues outside the read, so it is completed with the germline J gene. The V gene is TRBV20-1, the J gene TRBJ2-7; 11 bases map to TRBD1. This CDR3 region has 14 residues. Germline V gene lookup returns CDR1 DFQATT and CDR2 SNEGSKA (reference sequence). Unmatched junction bases numbered 7, after V lost 3 bases and J lost 6 bases. The CDR3 loop reads CSASPGQGASEQYF. The CDR3 DNA, read in part, is TGCAGTGCTAGCCCCGGACAGGGGGCGTCCGAG.

This clone was observed at least ten times. The CDR3 goes on 3 residues after the read ends, and that part is filled in from the germline J gene. The chain carries TRBV23-1 and TRBJ2-7; 7 bases are a match to TRBD1. TRBV23-1 is labeled an ORF, and its function is uncertain. The CDR3 length is 14 residues. Unmatched junction bases numbered 5, after V lost 4 bases and J lost 2 bases. Incomplete CDR3 DNA: TGCGCCAGCAGTCCCAGGGGACAGACCTACGAG. Translation gives CASSPRGQTYE. The complete CDR3 reads CASSPRGQTYEQYF.

This clone was counted ten times or more. The CDR3 end is not reached by the read, which stops 3 residues before it; the germline J gene fills it in. The chain combines TRBV5-6 with TRBJ2-3; no clear D. CDR1 is SGHDT, CDR2 YYEEEE, per germline. V was shortened by 0 bases and J by 1 base, with 9 bases between the two germline ends. CDR3 length: 15 residues. The DNA read from the CDR3 is TGTGCCAGCAGCTTGGAGGCCCGCCGCACAGATACG. This translates into CASSLEARRTDT. The CDR3, in full, reads CASSLEARRTDTQYF.

This clone was counted ten times or more. Coverage ceases 3 residues before the CDR3 finishes, and the germline J gene fills in the end. The chain combines TRBV28 with TRBJ1-3; 10 bases align to TRBD1. Germline-derived CDR1 and CDR2 are MDHEN and SYDVKM. This CDR3 has 14 amino acids. Germline trimming cut 5 bases from V and 8 bases from J; bases unmatched to any gene: 6. The CDR3 DNA, read in part, is TGTGCCAGCAGTGGACCGGGACAGGGGCACACC. Amino acids: CASSGPGQGHT. The CDR3 in its entirety is CASSGPGQGHTIYF.

Ten or more counts support this clone. The observed sequence ends 3 residues before the CDR3 terminus, with the missing tail filled in from the germline J gene. The chain is built from TRBV29-1 and TRBJ2-7; weak D call: TRBD2 (6 bases). The CDR3 is 16 residues long. Trimming removed 3 bases from V and 2 bases from J, with 20 bases in between. Germline-derived CDR1 and CDR2 are SQVTM and ANQGSEA. Here the CDR3 reads CSVDGPGGIDAYEQYF. The part of the CDR3 DNA that was read is TGCAGCGTTGATGGGCCAGGCGGGATAGATGCCTACGAG.

This clone has at least ten counts. Read data end 3 residues before the CDR3 end; the end is taken from the germline J gene. This chain joins TRBV2 and TRBJ2-5; possibly TRBD2 for D (6 bases). Germline CDR1 SNHLY, CDR2 FYNNEI. This CDR3 comprises 14 residues. The V and J ends lost 6 bases and 3 bases respectively, with 14 bases between them. Here the CDR3 reads CASSPGGQKETQYF. The sequenced CDR3 bases are TGTGCCAGCAGCCCCGGAGGGCAGAAAGAGACC.

In its sample, this clone was seen many times. The CDR3 is cut off 3 residues early in the read; its end comes from the germline J gene. The chain uses TRBV19 and TRBJ2-7, with D possibly being TRBD1 or TRBD2 (5 bases each). V was pared by 7 bases and J by 4 bases, with 14 bases between. The V gene's germline CDR1 is LNHDA and CDR2 SQIVND (reference sequence). This CDR3 is built from 13 residues. CDR3 bases read: TGTGCCAGTAAAAGGGGAGAGCCTTACGAG. Its translation is CASKRGEPYE. The complete CDR3 reads CASKRGEPYEQYF.